This T cell receptor beta chain derives from a study of blood T cell repertoires in COVID-19 (dated by TCRdb to about 2020). General notes on the study: Collaborator samples came from the United States, Italy and Spain and covered acute and convalescent phases of COVID-19. The material from the prospective study consisted of cDNA or gDNA derived from T cells, B-cell-depleted T cells, or PBMCs. Deeply sampled blood TCRbeta repertoires from subjects exposed to, actively infected with, or recovered from COVID-19 were included in the dataset. The repertoires were released in a freely available public database intended as a resource for research on the immune response to SARS-CoV-2. Samples were obtained from the ongoing ImmuneRACE study (first 160 participants) and from roughly 1,300 subjects provided by 6 global collaborators. A de-identified subject ID, COVID-19 status, age in years and sex were almost always included in the sample metadata. HLA class I and class II types, where available, came from metadata supplied by the sample provider rather than from assay-based typing.

Note on this clone: Its antigen specificity is not known. No much larger clone exists at a distance of one base, and base qualities are not known.

Overall study outcomes, separate from this receptor: Clinical and demographic metadata were provided uncurated, with the amount varying by source and participant.

CDR1 and CDR2, looked up from the germline V gene (reference sequence), are LGHDT and YNNKEL. The germline ends are 20 bases apart after V is trimmed by 4 bases and J by 5 bases. The CDR3 sequence holds 16 residues, the cysteine and phenylalanine included. This entry keeps only the CDR3 DNA: 48 bases, framed from base 1. The immunoSEQ Assay, a bias-controlled multiplex PCR, was used to amplify TCRbeta CDR3 regions from genomic DNA. The original pipeline was this. Nucleated cell counts per sample were estimated from amplification of reference gene primers within the assay. Sequence reads were collapsed and filtered to measure the absolute abundance of every unique TCRbeta CDR3 rearrangement. For each sample, productive Simpson clonality was calculated as the square root of Simpson's diversity index across productive rearrangements. TCRdb stores this immuneACCESS table with in-frame sequences only. Part of the clones is absent; in the studies checked, under half of the shortfall reflects unresolved V genes, and no reason is known for the rest. The V and J calls and the clone size are those of that table, but D and trimming were determined from the DNA. The sample has 160,000 or so clones on record, approximately 84% of them singletons. Of the sample, 1% to 1.5% falls within the top ten clones.

Participants in the prospective study were enrolled through a virtual design, were aged about 18 to 100 years, and lived in 24 United States geographic areas. In the prospective study, cohorts were assigned on the basis of participant-reported clinical history obtained from a screening survey and a study questionnaire. In the prospective study, mobile phlebotomists collected whole blood, serum and a nasopharyngeal or oropharyngeal swab from each participant. Participants in the prospective study had the option to provide additional blood draws and questionnaires over a roughly two-month period. Blood samples from the prospective study were shipped frozen or at room temperature prior to DNA extraction.

The rearranged segments are TRBV3-1 (or the pseudogene TRBV3-2) and TRBJ2-5, with TRBD2 perhaps the D gene, on 5 matching bases. This TCR came from a human donor with acute COVID-19. The donor label of this sample is uncertain. Sequenced input: PBMCs or T cells enriched from blood (not recorded which). Here the CDR3 is given as CASSRVQAGLGETQYF. At the DNA level, the sequence is TGTGCCAGCAGCCGGGTGCAGGCGGGTCTAGGGGAGACCCAGTACTTC.